Shown below are 15 T cell receptor beta chains from a single sample sequenced in a study of blood T cell repertoires in COVID-19. Clones were sequenced by immunoSEQ multiplex PCR, and TCRdb holds only the in-frame ones, with some missing. In the table there are some 350,000 clones, nearly 90% of which are singletons. The source material was peripheral blood. All receptors come from a man aged 18-30 years with active or convalescent COVID-19.

The V gene is TRBV7-2, the J gene TRBJ2-7; 8 bases fit TRBD1. After removal of 2 bases from V and 2 bases from J, the junction contained 8 bases not matched to a gene. This CDR3 contains 16 residues. The germline V gene encodes CDR1 SGHTA and CDR2 FQGNSA. CDR3 sequence reads: CASSLLRGQGPYEQYF. CDR3 DNA sequence: TGTGCCAGCAGCTTATTGCGAGGACAGGGACCCTACGAGCAGTACTTC.

This chain joins TRBV29-1 and TRBJ2-5, with D possibly being TRBD1 (6 bases). From germline, CDR1 is SQVTM and CDR2 ANQGSEA. V shed 6 bases and J shed 2 bases, with 13 bases lying between them. The CDR3 spans 13 residues. The chain's CDR3 is CSVTGQKQETQYF. For the CDR3, the DNA is TGCAGCGTAACCGGACAGAAACAAGAGACCCAGTACTTC.

This clone was recorded a few times. The chain is built from TRBV5-6 and TRBJ1-1; D not certain. Looked up from germline, CDR1 is SGHDT and CDR2 is YYEEEE. The V and J ends lost 0 bases and 5 bases respectively, with 17 bases between them. The CDR3 contains 16 residues. This CDR3 reads CASSLDTGLVGTEAFF. The CDR3 DNA follows: TGTGCCAGCAGCTTGGATACGGGGTTGGTAGGAACTGAAGCTTTCTTT.

This sequence joins TRBV4-1 and TRBJ2-1; D gene unclear. The germline CDR1 and CDR2 sequences are MGHRA and YSYEKL. This CDR3 has 14 amino acids. Trimming shortened V by 2 bases and J by 7 bases, and 12 bases separated the two germline ends. In nucleotides, the CDR3 is TGCGCCAGCAGCCAAACATTCGCCCTGAATGAGCAGTTCTTC. Translating it yields CASSQTFALNEQFF.

The chain employs TRBV7-9 and TRBJ2-2, with a tentative D call TRBD2 (6 bases). The germline V gene has CDR1 SEHNR and CDR2 FQNEAQ (reference sequence). V shed 1 base and J shed 5 bases, with 11 bases lying between them. This CDR3 is built from 15 residues. The CDR3 reads CASSLVREVTGELFF. The CDR3 DNA follows: TGTGCCAGCAGCTTAGTGAGGGAGGTGACCGGGGAGCTGTTTTTT.

The chain uses TRBV4-1 and TRBJ2-3; the D gene is possibly TRBD2 (6 bases). With 2 bases removed from V and 6 bases from J, the gap between germline ends came to 15 bases. CDR1 and CDR2 from the germline V gene are MGHRA and YSYEKL. This CDR3 has 15 amino acids. Written as DNA, the CDR3 is TGCGCCAGCAGCCAACCGCCGGGGGAGAAGGATACGCAGTATTTT. It yields the protein CASSQPPGEKDTQYF.

This chain connects TRBV2 to TRBJ2-5; perhaps TRBD1 as D (6 bases). There are 13 residues in the CDR3. Germline lookup yields CDR1 SNHLY and CDR2 FYNNEI. V shed 6 bases and J shed 5 bases, with 13 bases lying between them. CDR3 in DNA: TGTGCCAGCAGGAAGGACAGCCCGGAGACCCAGTACTTC. Its translation: CASRKDSPETQYF.

The V call is TRBV9, the J call TRBJ1-4; D is ambiguous. Germline-derived CDR1 and CDR2 are SGDLS and YYNGEE. Trimming pared 0 bases from V and 11 bases from J, leaving 14 bases between. CDR3 size: 14 residues. The CDR3 loop is CASSVAPGVGKLFF. The DNA for the CDR3 is TGTGCCAGCAGCGTAGCACCCGGGGTCGGGAAACTGTTTTTT.

The rearrangement uses TRBV5-5 and TRBJ1-6; 7 positions agree with TRBD1. The J segment lost 9 bases and the V segment lost 4 bases, leaving 10 bases of the junction unmatched. Germline V gene lookup returns CDR1 SGHKS and CDR2 YYEKEE (reference sequence). CDR3 length equals 15 residues. CDR3: CASSRGQVEGSPLHF. The CDR3 region has the DNA TGTGCCAGCAGCCGCGGACAGGTAGAAGGTTCACCCCTCCACTTT.

A single count supports this clone. The chain employs TRBV9 and TRBJ2-7; the match to TRBD2 covers 12 bases. This CDR3 has 15 amino acids. The V segment lost 2 bases and the J segment 3 bases; nucleotides outside the gene matches: 3. Germline CDR1 and CDR2: SGDLS and YYNGEE. The chain's CDR3 is CASSVTSGSIYEQYF. The DNA of the CDR3 is TGTGCCAGCAGCGTGACTAGCGGGAGTATCTACGAGCAGTACTTC.

The V gene is TRBV19, the J gene TRBJ1-3; no clear D. CDR1 is LNHDA and CDR2 is SQIVND in the germline V gene (reference sequence). This CDR3 has 13 amino acids. V was clipped by 6 bases and J by 4 bases, with 10 bases between them. The CDR3 nucleotides are TGTGCCAGTAGCCAGACACTCGGAAACACCATATATTTT. Protein product: CASSQTLGNTIYF.

The rearrangement joins TRBV27 to TRBJ2-7, with 7 bases aligning to TRBD1. Germline CDR1 MNHEY, CDR2 SMNVEV (reference sequence). The CDR3 spans 12 residues. V shed 5 bases, J shed 6 bases, and the junction held 4 bases outside the gene matches. CDR3 in amino acids: CASSRGGGEQYF. CDR3 DNA: TGTGCCAGCAGTCGAGGGGGCGGCGAGCAGTACTTC.

V and J are TRBV9 and TRBJ1-3, with 9 bases lining up with TRBD1. CDR3 length equals 16 residues. V trimming: 3 bases; J trimming: 8 bases; junction bases outside the gene matches: 12. Germline V lookup: CDR1 SGDLS, CDR2 YYNGEE. CDR3 loop: CASSARQGELGDTIYF. The CDR3 DNA follows: TGTGCCAGCAGCGCGCGACAGGGGGAATTAGGCGACACCATATATTTT.

The chain uses TRBV2 and TRBJ2-2, with TRBD2 matching over 7 bases. This CDR3 contains 15 residues. Germline CDR1 reads SNHLY; CDR2 reads FYNNEI. The ends lost 5 bases at V and 6 bases at J; junction bases unmatched: 9. The CDR3 DNA reads as TGTGCCAGCAGTAAGAGCGGGATGGGCGCCGGGGAGCTGTTTTTT. Its translation is CASSKSGMGAGELFF.

This clone is a singleton in its sample. The chain carries TRBV28 and TRBJ1-2, with 7 bases fitting TRBD1. The CDR3 spans 15 residues. The V segment lost 7 bases and the J segment 4 bases; nucleotides outside the gene matches: 12. Looked up from germline, CDR1 is MDHEN and CDR2 is SYDVKM. CDR3 DNA sequence: TGTGCCAGCAATTCCCAAGACAGGGACTTCTATGGCTACACCTTC. Residues: CASNSQDRDFYGYTF.